This T cell receptor (beta chain) was identified during a study of graft-versus-host responses after intestinal transplantation. Study at large: Transplant recipients had multivisceral, liver-intestinal, or isolated intestinal grafts. All recipients were given anti-thymocyte globulin induction, and tacrolimus and steroids were then administered for roughly three years. Study-level findings and limits: Some GvH clones appeared in ileal mucosa or blood before recipient bone marrow.

A word on this clone: What it binds is not known.

Measured with immunoSEQ multiplex PCR; TCRdb has only the in-frame clones, and not every one. Of 81,000 or so clones in the sample, approximately 92% were seen once. The source material was unstimulated CD8+ T cells sorted from spleen or lymph node cells, sampled before transplant. The TCR comes from a human donor who was the organ donor for an intestinal transplant.

This chain's CDR3 is CASSVRGLNTEAFF. The CDR3 DNA reads as TGTGCCAGCAGCGTAAGAGGATTGAACACTGAAGCTTTCTTT. The J gene is TRBJ1-1, the V gene TRBV9; no reliable D call. Germline V gene sequence: CDR1 SGDLS, CDR2 YYNGEE. CDR3 length: 14 amino acids. The V and J ends lost 1 base and 0 bases respectively, with 7 bases between them.